A selection of T cell receptor beta chains follows, all from one sample in a study of CD8+CD57+ T cells in acquired aplastic anemia. MiXCR, applied by TCRdb to the reads, yields one record per CDR3 protein. The repertoire holds around 290,000 distinct CDR3 sequences, with 45% to 65% as singletons. The sample taken for sequencing was sorted CD4+, CD8+, or CD8+CD57+ T cells (not recorded which) from PBMCs. The receptors stem from a human donor with aplastic anemia. Each CDR3 is given with its conserved first and last residue. D genes are given only for firm matches. The listing skips clone size in some rows; elsewhere it reads once, few, many or a size class.

v_call	d_call	j_call	clone_size	cdr3_aa	cdr3_nt
TRBV19	.	TRBJ1-6	many	CASSMQTSSYNSPLHF	TGTGCCAGTAGTATGCAAACGAGCTCCTATAATTCACCCCTCCACTTT
TRBV24-1	.	TRBJ2-5	many	CATSLETQYF	TGTGCCACCAGTCTAGAGACCCAGTACTTC
TRBV10-2	TRBD1	TRBJ1-6	.	CASSPLRQGLTSPLHF	TGCGCCAGCAGTCCTCTCCGACAGGGATTGACTTCACCCCTCCACTTT
TRBV6-1	TRBD2	TRBJ2-3	once	CASSEVGLAFTDTQYF	TGTGCCAGCAGCGAGGTGGGACTAGCGTTCACAGATACGCAGTATTTT
TRBV5-8	TRBD2	TRBJ2-7	many	CASSISGGAAYEQYF	TGTGCCAGCAGCATTAGCGGGGGGGCCGCTTACGAGCAGTACTTC
TRBV12-3/TRBV12-4	.	TRBJ1-3	.	CTSSLGDMGSGNTIYF	TGTACCAGCAGCCTGGGGGACATGGGATCTGGAAACACCATATATTTT
TRBV12-3/TRBV12-4	.	TRBJ1-6	many	CASSLLRGSPLHF	TGTGCCAGCAGTTTGTTGAGGGGTTCACCCCTCCACTTT
TRBV19	TRBD1	TRBJ2-7	many	CASRRSRDSYEQYF	TGTGCCAGTAGGCGGTCCCGGGACAGCTACGAGCAGTACTTC
TRBV7-9	.	TRBJ1-5	.	CASSLGGNHQPQHF	TGTGCCAGCAGCTTAGGGGGAAACCATCAGCCCCAGCATTTT
TRBV20-1	.	TRBJ2-2	.	CSAMGRTNTGELFF	TGCAGTGCTATGGGCAGGACTAACACCGGGGAGCTGTTTTTT
TRBV9	.	TRBJ2-7	.	CASSPRGSAYEQYF	TGTGCCAGCAGCCCCCGAGGGTCAGCCTACGAGCAGTACTTC
TRBV6-1	.	TRBJ2-1	.	CASSEFSVNIYNEQFF	TGTGCCAGCAGTGAATTTAGCGTTAACATCTACAATGAGCAGTTCTTC
TRBV7-9	.	TRBJ2-1	.	CASSPRERTYNEQFF	TGTGCCAGCAGCCCCCGGGAGCGTACCTACAATGAGCAGTTCTTC
TRBV29-1	TRBD1	TRBJ1-3	.	CSVGTGSYYGYTIYF	TGCAGCGTCGGGACAGGGTCATACTATGGCTACACCATATATTTT
TRBV18	.	TRBJ1-1	many	CASSPTPGMGNTEAFF	TGTGCCAGCTCACCGACCCCAGGGATGGGGAACACTGAAGCTTTCTTT
TRBV2	.	TRBJ2-5	few	CASSEQGGEETQYF	TGTGCCAGCAGCGAACAGGGGGGGGAGGAGACCCAGTACTTC
TRBV5-1	.	TRBJ2-7	many	CASSSLQGRAYEQYF	TGCGCCAGCAGCTCCCTACAGGGCCGAGCCTACGAGCAGTACTTC
TRBV3-1	.	TRBJ2-1	.	CASSQDLRSEQFF	TGTGCCAGCAGCCAAGATCTAAGGTCGGAGCAGTTCTTC
TRBV20-1	.	TRBJ2-5	.	CSARARVVGETQYF	TGCAGTGCTAGAGCCCGTGTTGTAGGAGAGACCCAGTACTTC